This TCR delta chain was identified in a study of Vδ1+ human thymocytes. This clone occurred a few times. Its antigen is still unknown. The CDR3 extends over 17 amino acids. V was pared by 3 bases and J by 11 bases, with 18 bases of the junction left unmatched. Germline V gene sequence: CDR1 TSWWSYY, CDR2 QGS. Study-wide findings and caveats: Highly polyclonal TRG and TRD repertoires with Gaussian CDR3 length distributions appeared in thymus.

The template was reverse-transcribed extracted RNA. Pooled V-gene forward primers with one constant-region reverse primer generated the CDR3 amplicons by multiplex PCR. TCRdb re-called the multiplex PCR reads using CATT. This table has under 30,000 delta-chain clones, approximately 7% appearing once. The gene calls are TRDV1 and TRDJ1, with 10 bases identical to TRDD3. This receptor was obtained from a girl less than two years old who had congenital heart surgery. The sample taken for sequencing was Vdelta1+ gamma-delta thymocytes from the thymus. The sample's subset: FACS-sorted CD3+ TCRalphabeta- TCRVdelta1+ TCRVdelta2- thymocytes. The CDR3 region is CALGDNSSPWGIPGLIF. The CDR3 DNA reads as TGTGCTCTTGGGGACAACTCCTCGCCTTGGGGGATACCGGGCCTCATCTTT.